What follows describes a single TCR beta chain. Its antigen remains unidentified. This sample was taken from a study of cytomegalovirus exposure and HLA in healthy donors. Points from the study as a whole: In a later analysis, donors in an Asian-associated ancestry cluster reportedly had fewer N-insertions in productive TCRs than the cohort mean. Accurate prediction of HLA-A and HLA-B alleles (for most subjects) was reportedly achieved from TCR beta sequences. Later on, an analysis showed TCR association rates differing by HLA locus, with DRB1 the most and HLA-C the fewest. Judged likely to be a sequencing artifact was a cluster of highly shared sequence variants.

Primers for the PCR totalled 60 Vbeta and 13 Jbeta. The table came from immunoSEQ multiplex PCR; TCRdb's copy has only in-frame clones and leaves some out. In the table there are about 51,000 clones, about four fifths of which are singletons. With 7 bases removed from V and 7 bases from J, the gap between germline ends came to 18 bases. CDR1 is MNHEY, CDR2 SMNVEV, per germline (reference sequence). The CDR3 has 14 residues. Sequenced: PBMCs. This chain uses TRBV27 with TRBJ2-3; possibly TRBD1 for D (6 bases). The sequence came from a boy under 18 in good health and CMV-seropositive. Written as DNA, the CDR3 is TGTGCCAGCAATACCCGACAGGAACCTAATACGCAGTATTTT. It is translated as CASNTRQEPNTQYF.